A selection of T cell receptor beta chains follows, all from one sample in a study of blood T cell repertoires in COVID-19. Sequencing used immunoSEQ multiplex PCR; TCRdb keeps in-frame clones, though not all of them. The repertoire holds nearly 250,000 clones, with around 88% as singletons. The sample taken for sequencing was PBMCs or T cells enriched from blood (not recorded which). These TCRs come from a woman in her 50s who had recovered from COVID-19. CDR3s include the opening cysteine and the closing phenylalanine or tryptophan. A D gene is named only where the DNA matches it firmly. Clone size is shown for a subset of rows, as once, few, many or a class of expanded clone.

V,size,J,D,DNA,CDR3
TRBV7-9,once,TRBJ2-7,.,TGTGCCAGCAGCCTTCTTTCCGACGAGCAGTACTTC,CASSLLSDEQYF
TRBV6-2/TRBV6-3,few,TRBJ1-2,TRBD1,TGTGCCAGCAGTCGACAGGGTATTGCGGCGAACTATGGCTACACCTTC,CASSRQGIAANYGYTF
TRBV3-1/TRBV3-2,.,TRBJ1-1,TRBD1,TGTGCCAGCAGCCGAACGGGACAGGGGAACACTGAAGCTTTCTTT,CASSRTGQGNTEAFF
TRBV27,.,TRBJ2-3,TRBD2,TGTGCCAGCAGTTTAGATGGACTAGCAGCAGATACGCAGTATTTT,CASSLDGLAADTQYF
TRBV3-1/TRBV3-2,few,TRBJ1-5,TRBD1,TGTGCCAGCAGCCTTCGACAGGGAGGACGGCCCCAGCATTTT,CASSLRQGGRPQHF
TRBV6-2/TRBV6-3,.,TRBJ2-3,.,TGTGCCAGCAACCCCGGGACACTACCCTTAGATACGCAGTATTTT,CASNPGTLPLDTQYF
TRBV7-3,.,TRBJ2-1,.,TGTGCCAGCAGCTCCGCGCCCACTAGGGCCAATGAGCAGTTCTTC,CASSSAPTRANEQFF
TRBV2,once,TRBJ2-7,TRBD1,TGTGCCAGCAGTAAGACAGGGGGCAACTCCTACGAGCAGTACTTC,CASSKTGGNSYEQYF
TRBV2,.,TRBJ2-1,TRBD2,TGTGCCAGCAGTGAATGGGTGAATGGACTAGCGGGTTACAATGAGCAGTTCTTC,CASSEWVNGLAGYNEQFF
TRBV7-9,.,TRBJ2-1,.,TGTGCCAGCAGCGAGGGCAGCTCCTACAATGAGCAGTTCTTC,CASSEGSSYNEQFF
TRBV7-6,.,TRBJ2-6,.,TGTGCCAGCAGCTTGGCAGGGGATTACTCTGGGGCCAACGTCCTGACTTTC,CASSLAGDYSGANVLTF
TRBV19,.,TRBJ2-4,.,TGTGCCAGTAGTATAGATCTTACAGGACCCCTAGCCAAAAACATTCAGTACTTC,CASSIDLTGPLAKNIQYF
TRBV28,.,TRBJ1-2,.,TGTGCCAGCAGTACCCCCGCAGAGGGGGTGAGGTATGGCTACACCTTC,CASSTPAEGVRYGYTF
TRBV29-1,.,TRBJ2-1,.,TGCAGCGTCCCCCGGGGGGCTAACAATGAGCAGTTCTTC,CSVPRGANNEQFF
TRBV20-1,.,TRBJ2-1,TRBD1,TGCAGTGCTAGAGCAGGGGGTGAGCAGTTCTTC,CSARAGGEQFF
TRBV7-9,.,TRBJ2-2,TRBD2,TGTGCCAGCAGCTTAGGGGTAGCGGGGAACACCGGGGAGCTGTTTTTT,CASSLGVAGNTGELFF
TRBV7-9,.,TRBJ1-4,TRBD1,TGTGCCAGCAGCCCCAGGGGGAATGAGGAAAAACTGTTTTTT,CASSPRGNEEKLFF
TRBV4-2,.,TRBJ2-3,.,TGTGCCAGCAGCCAAGATCGGGTTGGCAGGCAGTATTTT,CASSQDRVGRQYF
TRBV7-2,few,TRBJ2-1,.,TGTGCCAGCAGCTTAGGTCCCACGGTCAATGAGCAGTTCTTC,CASSLGPTVNEQFF
TRBV28,.,TRBJ1-2,.,TGTGCCAGCAGCTCCCCCTGGGGCGGGGGCTATGGCTACACCTTC,CASSSPWGGGYGYTF
TRBV7-9,.,TRBJ1-1,.,TGTGCCAGCAGCTCGAGAGGACTCACCGTGAACACTGAAGCTTTCTTT,CASSSRGLTVNTEAFF
TRBV29-1,few,TRBJ2-5,TRBD1,TGCAGCGTTGGAGGGGACAGGGGTTTCGGGGTAGGGGAGACCCAGTACTTC,CSVGGDRGFGVGETQYF
TRBV14,.,TRBJ2-1,.,TGTGCCAGCAGCCAGCGCGCGAGTTACAATGAGCAGTTCTTC,CASSQRASYNEQFF
TRBV4-1,once,TRBJ2-1,TRBD2,TGCGCCAGCAGCCAACCAATAGCGGGAGGGAACCGCAATGAGCAGTTCTTC,CASSQPIAGGNRNEQFF
TRBV7-9,.,TRBJ1-4,.,TGTGCCAGCAGCTGGAGGGTTGAAAAACTGTTTTTT,CASSWRVEKLFF
TRBV28,.,TRBJ2-7,.,TGTGCCAGCAGTTTACCTCAGAGGGACGAGCAGTACTTC,CASSLPQRDEQYF
TRBV10-3,.,TRBJ1-1,.,TGTGCCATCAGTGAGTCGGAAGGGGCGAGAACTGAAGCTTTCTTT,CAISESEGARTEAFF
TRBV5-1,.,TRBJ2-1,TRBD2,TGCGCCAGCGGAAGGACTAGCGGATCCTCCTACAATGAGCAGTTCTTC,CASGRTSGSSYNEQFF
TRBV7-8,.,TRBJ2-5,.,TGTGCCAGCAGCGACTACGGAGGCCAAGGGGAGACCCAGTACTTC,CASSDYGGQGETQYF
TRBV6-6,.,TRBJ1-2,TRBD1,TGTGCCAGCAGCCGAAGAGGGGGCGCCTATCACTATGGCTACACCTTC,CASSRRGGAYHYGYTF
TRBV24-1,.,TRBJ2-3,TRBD2,TGTGCCACCAGTGACCTAGGGACTAGCGGAGCCCAAAGATCTAGCACAGATACGCAGTATTTT,CATSDLGTSGAQRSSTDTQYF
TRBV15,.,TRBJ1-1,TRBD1,TGTGCCACCAGCAGGAAACGGCGTGGGACAGTTAACACTGAAGCTTTCTTT,CATSRKRRGTVNTEAFF
TRBV28,.,TRBJ2-7,TRBD1,TGTGCCTCGGGACAGGGACACTACGAGCAGTACTTC,CASGQGHYEQYF
TRBV29-1,once,TRBJ2-2,.,TGCAGCGGGAGGAATAGCCCCGGGGAGCTGTTTTTT,CSGRNSPGELFF
TRBV28,.,TRBJ2-3,TRBD1,TGTGCCAGCAGTCCGGGACAGGGGTCGTCAGATACGCAGTATTTT,CASSPGQGSSDTQYF
TRBV6-5,.,TRBJ2-1,TRBD2,TGTGCCAGCAGTCGACTAGCGGGAGACTACAATGAGCAGTTCTTC,CASSRLAGDYNEQFF
TRBV19,.,TRBJ1-2,TRBD1,TGTGCCGTTTTTACCCGGGACAGGGTGGGTGGCTACACCTTC,CAVFTRDRVGGYTF
TRBV30,.,TRBJ1-5,.,TGTGCCTGGAGTGTACTAGGCCAGCCCCAGCATTTT,CAWSVLGQPQHF
TRBV9,.,TRBJ2-1,.,TGTGCCAGCAGCTCTCGACTAGGCTCCTACAATGAGCAGTTCTTC,CASSSRLGSYNEQFF
TRBV2,.,TRBJ2-3,TRBD2,TGTGCCAGCAAGCAGACTAGCGGGGGGGCTTGGGATACGCAGTATTTT,CASKQTSGGAWDTQYF
TRBV2,.,TRBJ2-4,TRBD1,TGTGCCAGCAGATGGTCGACGACAGGGGAAGGGGAAAACATTCAGTACTTC,CASRWSTTGEGENIQYF
TRBV10-2,.,TRBJ2-5,.,TGCGCCAGCAGTGAGTCCCGGGGCCAAGAGACCCAGTACTTC,CASSESRGQETQYF
TRBV7-2,.,TRBJ2-4,TRBD1,TGTGCCAGCAGCTTAGATCGGACAGGGGAAAACATTCAGTACTTC,CASSLDRTGENIQYF
TRBV7-9,.,TRBJ2-5,TRBD2,TGTGCCAGCAGCTTCCAGCGGGAGGGCCAAGAGACCCAGTACTTC,CASSFQREGQETQYF
TRBV4-3,.,TRBJ2-7,TRBD1,TGCGCCAGCAGCCAATCTTCAGGGGGCCGCTACGAGCAGTACTTC,CASSQSSGGRYEQYF
TRBV18,once,TRBJ2-3,.,TGTGCCAGCTCACCGACCACACTACCAGATACGCAGTATTTT,CASSPTTLPDTQYF
TRBV5-1,.,TRBJ1-1,.,TGCGCCAGTCGGAGAGACAGGCCGAACACTGAAGCTTTCTTT,CASRRDRPNTEAFF
TRBV30,once,TRBJ1-5,.,TGTGCCTCCTCGCGGAAGGGGAGCAATCAGCCCCAGCATTTT,CASSRKGSNQPQHF
TRBV18,.,TRBJ2-5,TRBD2,TGTGCCAGCTCACCACCCTCTAGCGGGGGGGCAAAGACCCAGTACTTC,CASSPPSSGGAKTQYF
TRBV7-9,.,TRBJ2-1,.,TGTGCCAGCAGCTTCGGAGACTACCGATATCGGTTCTTC,CASSFGDYRYRFF
TRBV11-3,.,TRBJ2-3,TRBD2,TGTGCCAGCAGCTTAGATCACGGGACTAGCGGTACAGATACGCAGTATTTT,CASSLDHGTSGTDTQYF
TRBV7-9,.,TRBJ2-7,TRBD2,TGTGCCAGCAGCTCTCGACTAGCGGGAGTTAGGTACTTC,CASSSRLAGVRYF
TRBV19,.,TRBJ2-5,.,TGTGCCAGCGGGGGAGAGACCCAGTACTTC,CASGGETQYF
TRBV7-8,.,TRBJ1-2,TRBD1,TGTGCCAGCAGCAAAACAGGGGGCTGGAATGGCTACACCTTC,CASSKTGGWNGYTF